What follows are 15 T cell receptor beta chains derived from one specimen sequenced in a study of T cells in Graves' hyperthyroidism and ophthalmopathy. From RNA transcripts, TCR beta CDR3 regions were amplified. A set of HTBI primers served as the primers for a first-round RT-PCR of the TCR CDR3. TCRdb processed the multiplex PCR reads anew with MiXCR; each CDR3 protein has one entry. The sample includes about 290,000 distinct CDR3 sequences, 15% to 20% of them seen just once. The sequencing sample was made of blood. Receptor source: a woman aged 55-69 years with Graves' ophthalmopathy.

This clonotype was recorded a few times. The chain has TRBV6-1 and TRBJ1-2; D is uncertain. Germline CDR1 is MNHNS and CDR2 is SASEGT. V lost 6 bases and J 8 bases, leaving 13 bases between the germline ends. The CDR3 contains 12 residues. This chain's CDR3 is CASRYKAGGYTF. The CDR3 coding sequence is TGTGCCAGCAGGTACAAAGCCGGGGGCTACACCTTC.

Ten or more counts support this clonotype. The DNA for the CDR3 is TGCAGTGCCGAAGGTACTCCCGGGGAGCTGTTTTTT. Translating gives CSAEGTPGELFF. The J gene is TRBJ2-2, the V gene TRBV20-1, with no clear D. This CDR3 region has 12 residues. The V and J ends lost 6 bases and 6 bases respectively, with 11 bases between them. Germline V CDR1 and CDR2: DFQATT, SNEGSKA (reference sequence).

Comment on this clonotype: One end of the junction fails to match germline, which may point to a read error. The chain links TRBV10-3 to TRBJ1-6; TRBD1 matches at 7 bases. This CDR3 is 15 amino acids long. The germline V gene encodes CDR1 ENHRY and CDR2 SYGVKD. CDR3 amino acids: CAIRRGQANNLPLHF. The CDR3 DNA sequence: TGTGCCATCAGGCGCGGACAGGCTAATAATTTACCCCTCCACTTT.

This clonotype was observed at least ten times. The chain links TRBV6-5 to TRBJ2-2; D unclear. Looked up from germline, CDR1 is MNHEY and CDR2 is SVGAGI. The CDR3 has 17 residues. V was trimmed by 2 bases and J by 4 bases, leaving 17 bases between them. The chain's CDR3 is CASSYKPGRASTGELFF. The DNA of the CDR3 is TGTGCCAGCAGTTACAAACCTGGACGGGCGAGCACCGGGGAGCTGTTTTTT.

This clonotype was seen at least ten times. The chain recombines TRBV20-1 with TRBJ2-7; 8 nucleotides line up with TRBD2. CDR1 DFQATT and CDR2 SNEGSKA come from the germline V gene (reference sequence). CDR3 length: 14 residues. The ends lost 5 bases at V and 2 bases at J; junction bases unmatched: 8. CDR3 protein: CSAWKTSATYEQYF. The DNA of the CDR3 is TGCAGTGCTTGGAAGACTAGCGCGACCTACGAGCAGTACTTC.

The genes are TRBV5-4 and TRBJ1-4, with D unclear. The CDR3 has 13 residues. CDR1 and CDR2 (germline): SGHNT, YYREEE (reference sequence). The V end lost 3 bases, the J end lost 7 bases, and 10 bases lay between the germline ends. Here the CDR3 reads CASSSYTSEKLFF. The DNA for the CDR3 is TGTGCCAGCAGCTCCTACACGAGTGAAAAACTGTTTTTT.

This clonotype has ten or more counts. Here the CDR3 reads CASSRGQSSYEQYF. As DNA, the CDR3 is TGTGCCAGCAGCAGAGGACAGAGCTCCTACGAGCAGTACTTC. The chain employs TRBV2 and TRBJ2-7, with D possibly matching TRBD1 (6 bases). This CDR3 has 14 residues. CDR1 SNHLY and CDR2 FYNNEI come from the germline V gene. Trimming removed 6 bases from V and 0 bases from J, with 12 bases in between.

The V call is TRBV7-2, the J call TRBJ1-6, with D possibly being TRBD1 (5 bases). Per germline, CDR1 SGHTA and CDR2 FQGNSA. Trimming left V 4 bases short and J 4 bases short, with 17 bases between. This CDR3 has 17 amino acids. The CDR3 loop is CASSSLPGLSYNSPLHF. The CDR3 coding sequence is TGTGCCAGCAGCTCTCTCCCGGGACTTTCATATAATTCACCCCTCCACTTT.

In this sample, this clonotype turned up many times. The chain employs TRBV24-1 and TRBJ1-4, with no clear D. V was shortened by 4 bases and J by 5 bases, with 4 bases between the two germline ends. CDR3 length: 12 amino acids. Germline V gene sequence: CDR1 KGHDR, CDR2 SFDVKD. For the CDR3, the DNA is TGTGCCACCAGTGACTCCAATGAAAAACTGTTTTTT. Encoded protein: CATSDSNEKLFF.

This clonotype was detected ten times or more. The chain uses TRBV20-1 and TRBJ2-5; 8 positions agree with TRBD1. Germline lookup yields CDR1 DFQATT and CDR2 SNEGSKA (reference sequence). J lost 5 bases, V lost 1 base, and 9 bases had no gene match. This CDR3 is built from 15 residues. CDR3 amino acids: CSARGARTGLETQYF. In nucleotides, the CDR3 is TGCAGTGCTAGAGGTGCCCGGACAGGGTTGGAGACCCAGTACTTC.

This clonotype was found many times. The rearrangement uses TRBV6-1 and TRBJ1-1; 12 bases match TRBD1. Germline V gives CDR1 MNHNS, CDR2 SASEGT. This CDR3 contains 18 residues. The ends lost 7 bases at V and 0 bases at J; junction bases unmatched: 12. CDR3 sequence reads: CASKRREGTGGLNTEAFF. The DNA for the CDR3 is TGTGCCAGCAAAAGAAGGGAGGGGACAGGGGGCCTGAACACTGAAGCTTTCTTT.

This clonotype was observed a few times. The chain uses TRBV27 and TRBJ2-2, with D hard to call. Germline CDR1 and CDR2: MNHEY and SMNVEV (reference sequence). Trimming left V 5 bases short and J 6 bases short, with 13 bases between. This CDR3 region has 14 residues. CDR3 sequence reads: CASSNLGGAGELFF. As DNA, the CDR3 is TGTGCCAGCAGTAATTTGGGTGGGGCCGGGGAGCTGTTTTTT.

This clonotype occurred many times. This chain uses TRBV20-1 with TRBJ1-4; D is undetermined. V lost 0 bases, J lost 6 bases, and 14 bases lay in between. Germline loops: CDR1 DFQATT, CDR2 SNEGSKA (reference sequence). This CDR3 is built from 15 residues. The CDR3 protein is CSARDPVAGHEKLFF. CDR3 nucleotides: TGCAGTGCTAGAGACCCGGTCGCTGGGCATGAAAAACTGTTTTTT.

This clonotype turned up a few times. This chain uses TRBV20-1 with TRBJ2-2, with 9 nucleotides matching TRBD1. V shed 0 bases, J shed 3 bases, and the junction held 8 bases outside the gene matches. There are 17 residues in the CDR3. CDR1 and CDR2 (germline): DFQATT, SNEGSKA (reference sequence). CDR3 in DNA: TGCAGTGCTAGAGATCGGAGGACAGGGGCGTACACCGGGGAGCTGTTTTTT. Translating gives CSARDRRTGAYTGELFF.

This clonotype was seen at least ten times. V is TRBV18 and J is TRBJ2-3; 10 bases agree with TRBD2. The germline V gene encodes CDR1 KGHSH and CDR2 LQKENI. Germline trimming cut 0 bases from V and 5 bases from J; bases unmatched to any gene: 5. The CDR3 sequence is 16 residues long. Here the CDR3 DNA reads TGTGCCAGCTCACCACCGTTGGGACTAGCGAGAGATACGCAGTATTTT. Translating gives CASSPPLGLARDTQYF.